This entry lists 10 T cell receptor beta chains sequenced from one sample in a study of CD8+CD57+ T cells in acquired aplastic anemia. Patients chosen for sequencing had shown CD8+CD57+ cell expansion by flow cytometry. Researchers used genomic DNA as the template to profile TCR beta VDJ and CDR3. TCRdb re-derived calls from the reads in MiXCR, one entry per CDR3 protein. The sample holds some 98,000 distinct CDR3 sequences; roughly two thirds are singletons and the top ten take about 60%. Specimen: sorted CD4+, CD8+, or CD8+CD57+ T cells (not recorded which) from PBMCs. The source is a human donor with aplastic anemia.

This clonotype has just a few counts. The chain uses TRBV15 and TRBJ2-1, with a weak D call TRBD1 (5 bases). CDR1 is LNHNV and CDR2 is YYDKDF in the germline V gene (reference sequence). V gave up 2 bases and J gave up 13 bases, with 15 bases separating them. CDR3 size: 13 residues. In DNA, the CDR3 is TGTGCCACCAGCAGACAGGGCGCGAGCCGCCAGTTCTTC. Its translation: CATSRQGASRQFF.

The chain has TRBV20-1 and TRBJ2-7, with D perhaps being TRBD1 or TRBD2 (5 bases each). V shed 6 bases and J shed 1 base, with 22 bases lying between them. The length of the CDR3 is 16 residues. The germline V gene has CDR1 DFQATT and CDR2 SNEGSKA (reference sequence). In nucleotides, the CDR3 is TGCAGTGCGATCCAGCCCGGGACGGATCCATCCTACGAGCAGTACTTC. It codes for CSAIQPGTDPSYEQYF.

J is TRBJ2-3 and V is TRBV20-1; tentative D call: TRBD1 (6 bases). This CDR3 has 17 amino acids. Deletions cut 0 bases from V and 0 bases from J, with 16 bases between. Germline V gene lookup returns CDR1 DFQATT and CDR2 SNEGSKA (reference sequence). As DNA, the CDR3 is TGCAGTGCTAGAGATTTGGGTCGGGACACCAGCACAGATACGCAGTATTTT. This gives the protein CSARDLGRDTSTDTQYF.

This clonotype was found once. Here the CDR3 reads CASSQDSRQEDEQYF. The CDR3 nucleotides read TGCGCCAGCAGCCAAGATTCCAGACAGGAGGACGAGCAGTACTTC. The V and J genes are TRBV4-3 and TRBJ2-7, with D perhaps matching TRBD1 (6 bases). The CDR3 totals 15 residues. Trimming shortened V by 0 bases and J by 5 bases, and 14 bases separated the two germline ends. CDR1 is LGHNA, CDR2 YSLEER, per germline.

CDR3: CASRELRTEAFF. The CDR3 nucleotides read TGTGCCAGCAGGGAGCTCCGGACTGAAGCTTTCTTT. This rearrangement joins TRBV7-2 to TRBJ1-1; D is unresolved. The CDR3 runs to 12 residues. Germline CDR1 reads SGHTA; CDR2 reads FQGNSA. V was pared by 6 bases and J by 5 bases, with 10 bases between.

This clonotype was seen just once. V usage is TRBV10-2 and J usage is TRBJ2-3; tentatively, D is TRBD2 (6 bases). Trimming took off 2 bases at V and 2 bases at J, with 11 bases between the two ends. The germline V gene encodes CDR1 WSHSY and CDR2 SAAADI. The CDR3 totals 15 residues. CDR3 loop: CASSERAGTTDTQYF. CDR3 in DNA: TGCGCCAGCAGTGAGCGGGCGGGAACCACAGATACGCAGTATTTT.

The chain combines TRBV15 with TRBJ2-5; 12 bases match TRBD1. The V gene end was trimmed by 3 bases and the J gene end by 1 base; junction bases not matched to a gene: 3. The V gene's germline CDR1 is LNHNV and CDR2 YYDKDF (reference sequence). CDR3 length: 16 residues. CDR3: CATSSGTGGFQETQYF. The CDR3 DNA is TGTGCCACCAGCAGTGGGACAGGGGGCTTCCAAGAGACCCAGTACTTC. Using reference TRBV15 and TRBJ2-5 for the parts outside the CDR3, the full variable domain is DAMVIQNPRYQVTQFGKPVTLSCSQTLNHNVMYWYQQKSSQAPKLLFHYYDKDFNNEADTPDNFQSRRPNTSFCFLDIRSPGLGDTAMYLCATSSGTGGFQETQYFGPGTRLLVL.

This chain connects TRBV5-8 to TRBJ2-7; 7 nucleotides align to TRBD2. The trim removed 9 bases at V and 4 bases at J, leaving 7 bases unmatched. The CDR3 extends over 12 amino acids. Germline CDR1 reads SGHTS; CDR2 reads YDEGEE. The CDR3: CATGEGPYEQYF. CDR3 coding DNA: TGTGCCACCGGGGAGGGGCCGTACGAGCAGTACTTC.

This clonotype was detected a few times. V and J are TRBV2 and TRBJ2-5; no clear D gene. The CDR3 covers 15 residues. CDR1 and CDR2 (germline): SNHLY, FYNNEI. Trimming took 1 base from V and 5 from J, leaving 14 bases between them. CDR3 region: CASSEGIYSSETQYF. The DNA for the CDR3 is TGTGCCAGCAGTGAAGGGATATACTCATCGGAGACCCAGTACTTC.

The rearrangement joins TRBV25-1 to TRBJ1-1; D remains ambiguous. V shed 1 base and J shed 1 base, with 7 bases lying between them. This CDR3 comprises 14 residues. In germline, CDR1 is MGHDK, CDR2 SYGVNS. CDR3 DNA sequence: TGTGCCAGCAGTGAATCGGGAAAGAACACTGAAGCTTTCTTT. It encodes CASSESGKNTEAFF.